This T cell receptor (beta chain) was found in a study of blood T cell repertoires in COVID-19. Study background: The United States, Italy and Spain provided the acute and convalescent COVID-19 samples. Sample material is recorded as cDNA or gDNA derived from T cells, B-cell-depleted T cells, or PBMCs.

Germline-derived CDR1 and CDR2 are LNHDA and SQIVND (reference sequence). V lost 8 bases and J 3 bases, leaving 20 bases between the germline ends. This CDR3 region has 16 residues. Original analysis: Reference gene primer amplification in the assay estimated nucleated cell counts. TCRdb's table, derived via immunoSEQ multiplex PCR, lists solely in-frame clones and lacks some. The DNA gave D and trimming, while V, J and clone size come from that table. In the table there are approximately 200,000 clones, 88% of which are singletons. Input material: peripheral blood. The chain recombines TRBV19 with TRBJ2-1, with D perhaps matching TRBD2 (6 bases). The sequence was collected from a woman between 25 and 40 years old with acute or convalescent COVID-19. Here the CDR3 reads CASDWGGGGNYNEQFF. In nucleotides, the CDR3 is TGTGCCAGTGATTGGGGTGGAGGAGGGAACTACAATGAGCAGTTCTTC.